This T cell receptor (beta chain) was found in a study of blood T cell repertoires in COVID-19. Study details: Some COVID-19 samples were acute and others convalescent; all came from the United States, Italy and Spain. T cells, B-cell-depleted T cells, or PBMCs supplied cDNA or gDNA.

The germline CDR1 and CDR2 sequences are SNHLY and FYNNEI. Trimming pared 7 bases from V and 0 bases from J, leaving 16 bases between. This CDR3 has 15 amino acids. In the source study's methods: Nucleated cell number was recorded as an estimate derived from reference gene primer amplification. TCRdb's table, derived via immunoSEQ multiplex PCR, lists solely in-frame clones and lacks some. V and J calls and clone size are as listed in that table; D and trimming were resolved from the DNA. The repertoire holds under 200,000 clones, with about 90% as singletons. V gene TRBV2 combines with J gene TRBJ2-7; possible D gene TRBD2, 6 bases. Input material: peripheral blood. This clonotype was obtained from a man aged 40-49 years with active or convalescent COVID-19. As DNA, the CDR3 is TGTGCCAGCACGTTTAGCGGAGGCCTCTCCTACGAGCAGTACTTC. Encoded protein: CASTFSGGLSYEQYF.